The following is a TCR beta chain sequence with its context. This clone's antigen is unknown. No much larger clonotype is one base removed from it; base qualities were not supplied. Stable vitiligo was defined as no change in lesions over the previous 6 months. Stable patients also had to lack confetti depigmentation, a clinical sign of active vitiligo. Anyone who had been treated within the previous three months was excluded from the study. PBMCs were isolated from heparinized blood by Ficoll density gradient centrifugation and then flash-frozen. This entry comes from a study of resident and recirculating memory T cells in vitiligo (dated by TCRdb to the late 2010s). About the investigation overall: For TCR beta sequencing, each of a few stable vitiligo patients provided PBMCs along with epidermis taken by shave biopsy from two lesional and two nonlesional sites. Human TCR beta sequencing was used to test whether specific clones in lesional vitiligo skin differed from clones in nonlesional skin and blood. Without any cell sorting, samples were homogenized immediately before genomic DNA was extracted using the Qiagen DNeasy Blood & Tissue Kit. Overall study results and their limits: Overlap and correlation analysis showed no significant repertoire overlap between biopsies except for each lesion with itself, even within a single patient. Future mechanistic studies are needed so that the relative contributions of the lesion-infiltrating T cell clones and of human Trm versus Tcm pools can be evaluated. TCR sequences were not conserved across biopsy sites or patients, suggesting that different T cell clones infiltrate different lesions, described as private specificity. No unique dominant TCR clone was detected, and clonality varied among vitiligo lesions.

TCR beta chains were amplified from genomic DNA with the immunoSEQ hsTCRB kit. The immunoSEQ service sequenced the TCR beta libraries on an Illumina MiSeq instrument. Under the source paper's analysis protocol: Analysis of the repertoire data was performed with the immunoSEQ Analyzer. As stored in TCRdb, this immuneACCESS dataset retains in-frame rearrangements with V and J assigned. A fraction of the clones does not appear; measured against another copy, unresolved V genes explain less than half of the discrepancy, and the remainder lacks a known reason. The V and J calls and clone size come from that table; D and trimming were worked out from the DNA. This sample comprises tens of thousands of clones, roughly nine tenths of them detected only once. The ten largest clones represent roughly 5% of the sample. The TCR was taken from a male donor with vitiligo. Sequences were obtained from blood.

The CDR3 is CASSEISSGSVGEQFF. In nucleotide form, the sequence is TGCGCCAGCAGTGAGATCTCTAGCGGGAGTGTTGGCGAGCAGTTCTTC. The chain was built from TRBV10-2 and TRBJ2-1; 10 central bases correspond to TRBD2. Reading from cysteine to phenylalanine, the CDR3 counts 16 amino acids. CDR3 DNA is the only sequence kept; it has 48 bases, read in frame from the first base. Based on the germline V gene, the CDR1 and CDR2 sequences are WSHSY and SAAADI. Compared with germline, V lacks 2 bases and J lacks 10 bases; bases without a gene match: 11.